Listed here is a single T cell receptor (beta chain). Its cognate antigen has yet to be identified. Base qualities are not provided; no much larger clone lies one nucleotide away. Other nucleotide sequences in the sample specify the same CDR3. This specimen belongs to a study of blood T cell repertoires in COVID-19 (dated by TCRdb to 2018 to 2021). Regarding the research as a whole: The collaborator samples originated in the United States, Italy and Spain and spanned the acute and convalescent phases of COVID-19. The material from the prospective study consisted of cDNA or gDNA derived from T cells, B-cell-depleted T cells, or PBMCs. Deeply sampled blood TCRbeta repertoires from subjects exposed to, actively infected with, or recovered from COVID-19 were included in the dataset. A freely available public database, intended as a resource for researchers studying the immune response to SARS-CoV-2, is where the repertoires were released. Samples were obtained from the ongoing ImmuneRACE study (first 160 participants) and from 1,254 subjects provided by 6 global collaborators. Nearly every sample came with metadata listing a de-identified subject ID, COVID-19 status, age in years and sex. HLA class I and class II types, where available, came from metadata supplied by the sample provider rather than from assay-based typing.

The immunoSEQ Assay, a bias-controlled multiplex PCR, was used to amplify TCRbeta CDR3 regions from genomic DNA. The original methods were these. Nucleated cell counts per sample were estimated from amplification of reference gene primers within the assay. To quantify the absolute abundance of each unique TCRbeta CDR3 rearrangement, sequence reads were collapsed and filtered. Productive Simpson clonality was computed per sample as the square root of Simpson's diversity index over productive rearrangements. TCRdb's version of the immuneACCESS table is confined to in-frame rearrangements and falls short of the full clone set. An unresolved V gene accounts for under half of the shortfall where checked; the remainder is of unknown origin. Clone size and the V and J calls come from that table; the DNA yielded D and trimming. The sample data list about 180,000 clones, and about 86% of these were observed just once. The ten largest account for 5.5% to 7% of the sample.

Broader findings and caveats from the paper: How much clinical and demographic metadata was included differed by source and by participant, and the metadata was provided uncurated.

CDR3 length: 12 amino acids, cysteine to phenylalanine. CDR3 DNA only is kept here, 36 bases in frame from base 1. A distance of 2 bases separates the germline ends of V and J, which lose 1 base and 4 bases respectively. The CDR1 and CDR2 encoded by the germline V gene (reference sequence) are LGHDT and YNNKEL. The collaborating institutions used their own protocols to collect whole blood in K2EDTA tubes. For TCRbeta analysis, collaborator samples were shipped as frozen whole blood, as isolated PBMCs, or as DNA extracted from either sample type. This sequence was found in a man aged 50-59 years with active or convalescent COVID-19. Sequencing used peripheral blood. The rearrangement combines TRBV3-1 (or the pseudogene TRBV3-2) with TRBJ1-3; the D gene assignment is ambiguous. The nucleotide sequence is given as TGTGCCAGCAGCCAAGCGGGAAACACCATATATTTT. Translation gives CASSQAGNTIYF.